This T cell receptor beta chain was sequenced for a study of early T cells in non-severe SARS-CoV-2 infection. Study-wide background: Sequencing targeted bulk RNA from unsorted whole blood, leaving chains unpaired.

The germline V gene encodes CDR1 SGHKS and CDR2 YYEKEE (reference sequence). The CDR3 is made up of 14 amino acids. V was cut by 2 bases and J by 2 bases, with 10 bases left in between. The TCR library protocol attached unique molecular identifiers to the individual cDNA molecules. TCRdb reprocessed the 5' RACE reads via MiXCR and lists one record per CDR3 protein. The sample includes over 60,000 distinct CDR3 sequences, about 9.4% of them seen just once. The sequence derives from an adult who was a healthcare worker with PCR-confirmed SARS-CoV-2 infection or an uninfected control (not recorded which). The rearrangement uses TRBV5-5 and TRBJ1-2, with TRBD1 as a possible D gene (5 bases). The input for sequencing was whole blood, taken at baseline. CDR3 loop: CASSFRDGNYGYTF. As DNA, the CDR3 is TGTGCCAGCAGCTTCCGGGACGGCAACTATGGCTACACCTTC. The full variable domain, with the rest looked up from reference TRBV5-5 and TRBJ1-2, is DAGVTQSPTHLIKTRGQQVTLRCSPISGHKSVSWYQQVLGQGPQFIFQYYEKEERGRGNFPDRFSARQFPNYSSELNVNALLLGDSALYLCASSFRDGNYGYTFGSGTRLTVV.